Shown below are 5 T cell receptor beta chains from a single sample sequenced in a study of OX40 agonist ivuxolimab in advanced cancers. Clones were read by immunoSEQ multiplex PCR, and TCRdb kept only the in-frame ones, dropping some. Among 70,000 to 95,000 clones listed, 90% were seen once. Sample: CD4+ or CD8+ T cells sorted from blood, taken in a trial of the OX40 agonist ivuxolimab. The receptors were sampled from an adult with an advanced solid tumor such as melanoma, head and neck, liver or kidney cancer.

This chain links TRBV5-8 with TRBJ2-3; possibly TRBD1 for D (6 bases). Germline assignment: CDR1 SGHTS and CDR2 YDEGEE. The CDR3 length is 15 residues. Deletions cut 1 base from V and 4 bases from J, with 13 bases between. The CDR3 sequence is CASSLQGLVADTQYF. The CDR3 DNA reads as TGTGCCAGCAGCTTGCAGGGGTTGGTCGCAGATACGCAGTATTTT.

The chain recombines TRBV7-2 with TRBJ2-7; 8 nucleotides align to TRBD1. CDR1 SGHTA and CDR2 FQGNSA come from the germline V gene. CDR3 size: 16 residues. V lost 1 base and J lost 4; bases outside the gene matches: 9. The CDR3 loop reads CASSLGGGTGGYEQYF. Here the CDR3 DNA reads TGTGCCAGCAGCTTAGGGGGAGGCACAGGGGGTTACGAGCAGTACTTC.

Only one count was recorded for this clone. The genes are TRBV28 and TRBJ2-7, with no clear D. The germline gives CDR1 MDHEN, CDR2 SYDVKM. CDR3 length: 13 residues. Trimming left V 4 bases short and J 9 bases short, with 16 bases between. In nucleotides, the CDR3 is TGTGCCAGCAGTTCCGGGCCAACGCACGGGCAGTACGTC. Amino acids: CASSSGPTHGQYV.

J is TRBJ1-3 and V is TRBV11-2; D not certain. The germline V gene has CDR1 SGHAT and CDR2 FQNNGV. The germline V and J ends were trimmed by 5 bases and 0 bases, with 5 bases remaining between them. The CDR3 has 13 amino acids. The CDR3: CASSPPSGNTIYF. Here the CDR3 DNA reads TGTGCCAGCAGCCCCCCCTCTGGAAACACCATATATTTT.

This chain connects TRBV5-3 to TRBJ1-4; D is unresolved. TRBV5-3 is treated as an ORF (open reading frame) with a function not yet certain. Trimming pared 3 bases from V and 6 bases from J, leaving 9 bases between. The CDR3 consists of 13 residues. CDR3 amino acids: CARSWELDEKLFF. The CDR3 DNA is TGTGCCAGAAGCTGGGAATTGGATGAAAAACTGTTTTTT.